A single sample is the source of the 26 T cell receptor beta chains below, sequenced in a study of blood T cell repertoires in COVID-19. Using immunoSEQ multiplex PCR, the repertoire was profiled, and TCRdb retains in-frame clones only, with some absent. The sample includes approximately 88,000 clones, about 77% of them seen just once. Input material: peripheral blood. Source of these receptors: a man aged 70-80 years with COVID-19, enrolled during active disease.

This chain links TRBV9 with TRBJ2-3, with 9 bases aligning to TRBD2. V shed 3 bases, J shed 0 bases, and the junction held 5 bases outside the gene matches. Germline-derived CDR1 and CDR2 are SGDLS and YYNGEE. The CDR3 totals 16 residues. CDR3 sequence reads: CASSGRGGDSTDTQYF. CDR3 nucleotide sequence: TGTGCCAGCAGCGGGCGGGGGGGCGATAGCACAGATACGCAGTATTTT.

This chain connects TRBV11-2 to TRBJ2-7; 11 nucleotides align to TRBD1. Germline V gene sequence: CDR1 SGHAT, CDR2 FQNNGV. V dropped 3 bases and J dropped 7; count of bases not matched to a gene: 8. The CDR3 covers 15 residues. Here the CDR3 reads CASSFGQGATGEQYF. For the CDR3, the DNA is TGTGCCAGCAGCTTTGGACAGGGGGCAACTGGAGAGCAGTACTTC.

This clone was recorded a few times. The chain is built from TRBV28 and TRBJ1-5, with D hard to call. In germline, CDR1 is MDHEN, CDR2 SYDVKM. Trimming stripped 6 bases from V and 5 bases from J, with 20 bases between. The CDR3 extends over 16 amino acids. This CDR3 reads CASSAMASAWDQPQHF. The CDR3 region has the DNA TGTGCCAGCAGCGCCATGGCCAGCGCTTGGGATCAGCCCCAGCATTTT.

This clone was observed once. The V call is TRBV6-5, the J call TRBJ2-7; TRBD2 might be the D (6 bases). CDR3 length: 13 residues. Germline CDR1 is MNHEY and CDR2 is SVGAGI. Trimming shortened V by 8 bases and J by 2 bases, and 13 bases separated the two germline ends. CDR3 loop: CASSFGTAYEQYF. CDR3 coding DNA: TGTGCCAGCTCCTTCGGGACTGCCTACGAGCAGTACTTC.

This clone is a singleton in its sample. The J gene is TRBJ1-2, the V gene TRBV4-3, with 8 positions matching TRBD1. This CDR3 comprises 17 residues. Per the germline V gene, CDR1 is LGHNA and CDR2 is YSLEER. With 4 bases clipped from V and 3 bases from J, the junction kept 13 bases outside the gene matches. CDR3 amino acids: CASSPGGGAGGHYGYTF. The CDR3 DNA is TGCGCCAGCAGCCCCGGAGGGGGGGCAGGGGGCCACTATGGCTACACCTTC.

The chain has TRBV12-1 and TRBJ2-4; the D call TRBD1 from the table was never checked on the DNA. TRBV12-1 is a listed pseudogene. The CDR3 totals 16 residues. The CDR3 protein is CASSFLGAIAKNIQYF. The CDR3 DNA sequence: TGTGCCAGCAGCTTTCTGGGGGCCATAGCCAAAAACATTCAGTACTTC.

This clone was observed a handful of times. The V gene is TRBV12-3 or TRBV12-4, the J gene TRBJ1-1; D unresolved. Trimming took 2 bases from V and 6 from J, leaving 10 bases between them. The CDR3 is 13 residues long. CDR3 protein: CASSLFTLPEAFF. DNA for the CDR3: TGTGCCAGCAGTTTATTTACTCTCCCTGAAGCTTTCTTT.

J is TRBJ2-2 and V is TRBV18, with TRBD2 identical over 7 bases. The V and J ends lost 2 bases and 6 bases, in that order; junction bases with no gene match: 6. This CDR3 contains 15 residues. The germline V gene has CDR1 KGHSH and CDR2 LQKENI. For the CDR3, the DNA is TGTGCCAGCTCACCAGGGACGGGAGGCGCCGGGGAGCTGTTTTTT. Protein product: CASSPGTGGAGELFF.

The chain recombines TRBV9 with TRBJ1-5; D is possibly TRBD1 (5 bases). V shed 5 bases and J shed 3 bases, with 15 bases lying between them. This CDR3 spans 15 amino acids. Germline-derived CDR1 and CDR2 are SGDLS and YYNGEE. CDR3 sequence reads: CASSEDTVNNQPQHF. The CDR3 nucleotides read TGTGCCAGCAGTGAGGACACGGTCAACAATCAGCCCCAGCATTTT.

The rearrangement links TRBV21-1 to TRBJ1-4; the DNA was not compared with TRBD1, the D call given in the table. TRBV21-1 is an annotated pseudogene. The CDR3 has 13 amino acids. The CDR3 region is CATRTGSCEKLFF. The CDR3, as DNA: TGTGCAACCCGGACAGGGAGCTGTGAAAAACTGTTTTTT.

The CDR3 spells CASSLRGLSTDTQYF. The CDR3 DNA reads TGTGCCAGCAGCTTAAGGGGCCTCAGCACAGATACGCAGTATTTT. The V gene is TRBV7-3, the J gene TRBJ2-3, with D maybe TRBD1 (5 bases). The CDR3 consists of 15 residues. V lost 1 base to trimming and J lost 0 bases, with 8 bases between them. Germline V CDR1 and CDR2: SGHTA, FQGTGA.

The chain couples TRBV4-3 to TRBJ1-2, with D possibly matching TRBD1 (5 bases). Germline V gene data show CDR1 as LGHNA and CDR2 as YSLEER. V was pared by 0 bases and J by 2 bases, with 13 bases between. CDR3 length equals 16 residues. CDR3 sequence reads: CASSQDIQRGNYGYTF. The CDR3 nucleotides read TGCGCCAGCAGCCAAGATATCCAAAGGGGCAACTATGGCTACACCTTC.

The chain couples TRBV18 to TRBJ2-1; D is uncertain. The germline CDR1 and CDR2 sequences are KGHSH and LQKENI. The CDR3 is 16 residues long. V dropped 1 base and J dropped 2 bases, with 12 bases sitting between them. CDR3 nucleotides: TGTGCCAGCTCACCACGTAATATTCCAGCCTACAATGAGCAGTTCTTC. This gives the protein CASSPRNIPAYNEQFF.

The rearrangement uses TRBV2 and TRBJ1-5; 7 bases line up with TRBD1. Germline V gene data show CDR1 as SNHLY and CDR2 as FYNNEI. The CDR3 runs to 15 residues. The trim removed 8 bases at V and 4 bases at J, leaving 11 bases unmatched. The CDR3 region is CASQPQQGPNQPQHF. For the CDR3, the DNA is TGTGCCAGCCAACCGCAACAGGGGCCTAATCAGCCCCAGCATTTT.

This clone was observed a handful of times. This chain joins TRBV7-2 and TRBJ1-2; no clear D gene. Germline lookup yields CDR1 SGHTA and CDR2 FQGNSA. The CDR3 has 16 amino acids. Trimming stripped 3 bases from V and 5 bases from J, with 19 bases between. This CDR3 reads CASSFRMAGAGYGYTF. CDR3 nucleotides: TGTGCCAGCAGCTTTAGAATGGCAGGTGCTGGGTATGGCTACACCTTC.

The sample holds one count of this clone. The V gene is TRBV5-8, the J gene TRBJ2-1; D gene ambiguous. Germline CDR1 is SGHTS and CDR2 is YDEGEE. This CDR3 spans 14 amino acids. The V end lost 2 bases, the J end lost 5 bases, and 11 bases lay between the germline ends. CDR3 DNA: TGTGCCAGCAGCTTACGACACAGAGACAATGAGCAGTTCTTC. This translates into CASSLRHRDNEQFF.

This clone was seen a handful of times. The chain recombines TRBV7-9 with TRBJ1-1, with a tentative D call TRBD1 (5 bases). V shed 1 base and J shed 0 bases, with 9 bases lying between them. This CDR3 has 15 amino acids. CDR1 SEHNR and CDR2 FQNEAQ come from the germline V gene (reference sequence). CDR3 bases: TGTGCCAGCAGCTTAGACAGGAAAATGAACACTGAAGCTTTCTTT. Translation gives CASSLDRKMNTEAFF.

This chain links TRBV5-5 with TRBJ2-1, with D unresolved. Per germline, CDR1 SGHKS and CDR2 YYEKEE (reference sequence). This CDR3 is built from 14 residues. Trimming took off 1 base at V and 5 bases at J, with 10 bases between the two ends. CDR3 region: CASSLSTNHNEQFF. The DNA of the CDR3 is TGTGCCAGCAGCTTGTCCACAAATCACAATGAGCAGTTCTTC.

CDR3 residues: CATSVLGGAGEETQYF. Here the CDR3 DNA reads TGTGCCACCAGTGTTCTGGGGGGGGCAGGGGAAGAGACCCAGTACTTC. The chain employs TRBV24-1 and TRBJ2-5, with D tentatively TRBD2 (7 bases). CDR1 KGHDR and CDR2 SFDVKD come from the germline V gene. This CDR3 region has 16 residues. Deletions cut 5 bases from V and 3 bases from J, with 18 bases between.

The rearrangement joins TRBV7-2 to TRBJ2-5; D call uncertain. Germline CDR1 SGHTA, CDR2 FQGNSA. Trimming stripped 1 base from V and 8 bases from J, with 14 bases between. This CDR3 spans 14 amino acids. The CDR3: CASSLELNPGTQYF. CDR3 in DNA: TGTGCCAGCAGCTTAGAACTCAACCCAGGAACCCAGTACTTC.

The CDR3, as DNA: TGTGCCAGCAGCTTAGAACGGGACACCTACGAGCAGTACTTC. Protein product: CASSLERDTYEQYF. The V call is TRBV11-3, the J call TRBJ2-7; D might be TRBD1 (6 bases). The CDR3 spans 14 residues. V dropped 0 bases and J dropped 2 bases, with 8 bases sitting between them. Germline CDR1 SGHNT, CDR2 YENEEA.

This clone was picked up a small number of times. V and J are TRBV7-2 and TRBJ2-5, with TRBD2 identical over 11 bases. CDR1 is SGHTA, CDR2 FQGNSA, per germline. Trimming removed 5 bases from V and 5 bases from J; junction bases left unmatched: 16. This CDR3 comprises 18 residues. The DNA for the CDR3 is TGTGCCAGCAGCCCGGGACTAGCGGAGGAGGATTTGTGGGAGACCCAGTACTTC. Amino acid sequence: CASSPGLAEEDLWETQYF.

The sample holds one count of this clone. The chain has TRBV24-1 and TRBJ1-3; D ambiguous. Trimming shortened V by 1 base and J by 0 bases, and 9 bases separated the two germline ends. CDR1 is KGHDR and CDR2 is SFDVKD in the germline V gene. CDR3 length: 16 residues. For the CDR3, the DNA is TGTGCCACCAGTGATTTTGGGCTCAGCTCTGGAAACACCATATATTTT. As protein: CATSDFGLSSGNTIYF.

This clone was seen at least ten times. The V gene is TRBV19, the J gene TRBJ2-7; 10 nucleotides line up with TRBD2. J gave up 4 bases and V 3 bases, and 3 bases lay outside the gene matches. This CDR3 spans 14 amino acids. Germline V gives CDR1 LNHDA, CDR2 SQIVND (reference sequence). The CDR3 region has the DNA TGTGCCAGTAGTATGGGACTAGCGCCGTACGAGCAGTACTTC. It yields the protein CASSMGLAPYEQYF. Combining the CDR3 with reference TRBV19 and TRBJ2-7 gives the whole variable domain DGGITQSPKYLFRKEGQNVTLSCEQNLNHDAMYWYRQDPGQGLRLIYYSQIVNDFQKGDIAEGYSVSREKKESFPLTVTSAQKNPTAFYLCASSMGLAPYEQYFGPGTRLTVT.

V gene TRBV25-1 combines with J gene TRBJ2-3; the match to TRBD2 covers 10 bases. In germline, CDR1 is MGHDK, CDR2 SYGVNS. This CDR3 spans 16 amino acids. With V trimmed by 5 bases and J by 1 base, 6 bases remained unmatched. The CDR3 protein is CASSPRLAGGTDTQYF. The CDR3 DNA is TGTGCCAGCAGTCCCCGGCTAGCGGGGGGCACAGATACGCAGTATTTT.

CDR3 sequence reads: CASSWKGLAGGRPTDTQYF. In nucleotides, the CDR3 is TGTGCCAGCAGCTGGAAGGGACTAGCGGGGGGGAGACCCACAGATACGCAGTATTTT. The V call is TRBV7-2, the J call TRBJ2-3; 16 nucleotides match TRBD2. Germline V lookup: CDR1 SGHTA, CDR2 FQGNSA. The V gene end was trimmed by 4 bases and the J gene end by 2 bases; junction bases not matched to a gene: 9. The CDR3 totals 19 residues.